Here is one TCR beta chain with its context. This sample stems from a study of T cells in tuberculosis. Study summary: In South Africa, adults with active tuberculosis were compared with IGRA-negative and latently infected IGRA-positive adolescents.

The data were produced by immunoSEQ multiplex PCR, yet TCRdb's version contains in-frame clones alone and is incomplete. The sample lists 25,000 to 35,000 clones, approximately 93% occurring once. Each donor contributed approximately 100,000 T cells on average, unsorted. Trimming removed 3 bases from V and 3 bases from J; junction bases left unmatched: 12. The CDR3 is 17 residues long. Germline CDR1 GTSNPN, CDR2 SVGIG (reference sequence). The chain couples TRBV30 to TRBJ1-4, with 8 bases aligning to TRBD1. The source of this sequence is a donor between 10 and 29 years old with latent tuberculosis or without tuberculosis infection. Sequenced input: PBMCs. The CDR3 DNA sequence: TGTGCCTGGAGATGGACAGGGCTGCCGATCGCTAATGAAAAACTGTTTTTT. Its protein is CAWRWTGLPIANEKLFF.